These 14 T cell receptor beta chains were sequenced from one sample in a study of blood T cells in healthy people across ages (dated by TCRdb to the mid-2010s). The protocol used for the library was 5' RACE. A second PCR of roughly 6 to 11 cycles was run with a J-beta primer mix and a sample-barcoded 5' primer. TCRdb took the public reads, trimmed them with fastp at Q25, ran MiXCR for clone calling and kept in-frame beta chains. Here each entry gathers all rows of one CDR3 protein and keeps the most common genes and DNA. The sample table contains fewer than 2 million distinct CDR3 sequences; only one count was recorded for approximately 39% of them. 23% of the sample is in the top ten clones. The sequencing input was blood. These receptors all stem from a human donor in good health.

This clonotype was found a few times. The V call is TRBV25-1, the J call TRBJ1-4; 8 nucleotides match TRBD1. The V segment lost 4 bases and the J segment 7 bases; nucleotides outside the gene matches: 5. The CDR3 totals 14 residues. Germline V CDR1 and CDR2: MGHDK, SYGVNS. CDR3 nucleotides: TGTGCCAGCAGTGCTCAGGGGGCGCTTGAAAAACTGTTTTTT. This codes for CASSAQGALEKLFF.

Comments on this clonotype: The junction departs from the called germline gene at one end, perhaps through a read error. The gene calls are TRBV18 and TRBJ2-3; tentative D call: TRBD1 (5 bases). Germline CDR1 KGHSH, CDR2 LQKENI. The CDR3 covers 15 residues. Written as DNA, the CDR3 is TGTGCCGGCTCCCTTAACCAGGGCGGCACAGATACGCAGTATTTT. This gives the protein CAGSLNQGGTDTQYF.

The gene calls are TRBV28 and TRBJ2-1; D tentatively reads TRBD1 or TRBD2 (6 bases each). CDR1 MDHEN and CDR2 SYDVKM come from the germline V gene. With 0 bases removed from V and 5 bases from J, the gap between germline ends came to 11 bases. This CDR3 comprises 15 residues. CDR3 region: CASSLCRGRDNEQFF. CDR3 nucleotide sequence: TGTGCCAGCAGTTTATGTCGGGGGCGAGACAATGAGCAGTTCTTC.

V is TRBV10-3 and J is TRBJ2-3; tentative D call: TRBD2 (5 bases). Germline loops: CDR1 ENHRY, CDR2 SYGVKD. V shed 3 bases and J shed 3 bases, with 16 bases lying between them. The length of the CDR3 is 16 residues. As DNA, the CDR3 is TGTGCCATCAGTGATAGCGACGGGGATTCGACAGATACGCAGTATTTT. Its translation: CAISDSDGDSTDTQYF.

The chain links TRBV11-2 to TRBJ2-1; 8 bases fit TRBD2. Germline V lookup: CDR1 SGHAT, CDR2 FQNNGV. Trimming at V came to 4 bases and at J to 2 bases, leaving 7 bases not matched to a gene. The CDR3 sequence is 16 residues long. The CDR3 protein is CASSYASSGAYNEQFF. The CDR3 DNA follows: TGTGCCAGCAGCTATGCGAGTAGCGGGGCCTACAATGAGCAGTTCTTC.

This clonotype was seen only a few times. The rearrangement links TRBV20-1 to TRBJ1-5, with unresolved D. The CDR3 is made up of 17 amino acids. Trimming cost V 1 base and J 0 bases, with 16 bases left between them. In germline, CDR1 is DFQATT, CDR2 SNEGSKA (reference sequence). The CDR3 reads CSARGSGEAYSNQPQHF. In nucleotides, the CDR3 is TGCAGTGCTAGAGGTTCCGGGGAGGCCTATAGCAATCAGCCCCAGCATTTT.

The rearrangement links TRBV29-1 to TRBJ2-7; 7 nucleotides line up with TRBD1. The tail of the sequence fits TRBJ2-5 better, so the J call may be wrong. This CDR3 is built from 15 residues. Per germline, CDR1 SQVTM and CDR2 ANQGSEA. The CDR3 sequence is CSVGERQGLGETQYF. The DNA for the CDR3 is TGCAGCGTGGGGGAGAGACAGGGATTGGGCGAGACCCAGTACTTC.

Many counts were recorded for this clonotype. The rearrangement joins TRBV7-9 to TRBJ1-2; 7 bases fit TRBD1. CDR3 length: 14 residues. The V and J ends lost 6 bases and 2 bases, in that order; junction bases with no gene match: 6. Looked up from germline, CDR1 is SEHNR and CDR2 is FQNEAQ (reference sequence). The CDR3 coding sequence is TGTGCCAGCAGTTTCGGGACAGCAAACTATGGCTACACCTTC. This gives the protein CASSFGTANYGYTF.

This clonotype was seen a handful of times. The chain employs TRBV5-1 and TRBJ2-4; D perhaps matches TRBD1 (7 bases). There are 11 residues in the CDR3. V lost 4 bases to trimming and J lost 13 bases, with 12 bases between them. The germline gives CDR1 SGHRS, CDR2 YFSETQ. The CDR3, as DNA: TGCGCCAGCAGCGGGGACAGCGGGCAGTACTTC. Protein product: CASSGDSGQYF.

This clonotype has only a few counts. The chain joins TRBV4-3 to TRBJ2-1; 12 positions agree with TRBD2. J was trimmed by 9 bases and V by 2 bases; bases with no gene match: 11. In germline, CDR1 is LGHNA, CDR2 YSLEER. The CDR3 runs to 17 residues. The chain's CDR3 is CASSQSPSGGAVSEQFF. CDR3 in DNA: TGCGCCAGCAGCCAATCGCCTAGCGGGGGGGCGGTCAGTGAGCAGTTCTTC.

This clonotype was recorded once. A read error is possible here, since a much larger clone lies one base away. The V call is TRBV12-3 or TRBV12-4, the J call TRBJ2-3, with 11 positions matching TRBD1. The CDR3 length is 14 residues. J was trimmed by 5 bases and V by 6 bases; bases with no gene match: 4. CDR3 sequence reads: CASRLGQGVDTQYF. In DNA, the CDR3 is TGTGCCAGCAGGTTGGGACAGGGGGTAGATACGCAGTATTTT.

This clonotype was counted a few times. CDR3 DNA sequence: TGTGCCAGCAGCCCCAGGGGAATCAGTGAAAAACTGTTTTTT. Translated: CASSPRGISEKLFF. The rearrangement joins TRBV3-1 to TRBJ1-4, with a possible D match to TRBD1 (6 bases). CDR1 LGHDT and CDR2 YNNKEL come from the germline V gene (reference sequence). The CDR3 has 14 amino acids. Trimming left V 4 bases short and J 7 bases short, with 13 bases between.

This clonotype has a handful of counts. This chain links TRBV28 with TRBJ1-2; TRBD1 matches 7 bases. Losses at the gene ends were 5 bases for V and 7 bases for J; bases not matched to a gene: 7. CDR3 length equals 13 residues. Germline-derived CDR1 and CDR2 are MDHEN and SYDVKM. The CDR3 region has the DNA TGTGCCAGCAGTCCAGGGGGAGGTTCTGGCTACACCTTC. It translates to CASSPGGGSGYTF.

The chain links TRBV20-1 to TRBJ2-7; 9 bases are shared with TRBD1. CDR3 length: 13 residues. J lost 5 bases, V lost 5 bases, and 7 bases had no gene match. Germline V gene lookup returns CDR1 DFQATT and CDR2 SNEGSKA (reference sequence). CDR3 nucleotides: TGCAGTGCTTTCGGGACAGGGAGAAACGAGCAGTACTTC. Amino acids: CSAFGTGRNEQYF.